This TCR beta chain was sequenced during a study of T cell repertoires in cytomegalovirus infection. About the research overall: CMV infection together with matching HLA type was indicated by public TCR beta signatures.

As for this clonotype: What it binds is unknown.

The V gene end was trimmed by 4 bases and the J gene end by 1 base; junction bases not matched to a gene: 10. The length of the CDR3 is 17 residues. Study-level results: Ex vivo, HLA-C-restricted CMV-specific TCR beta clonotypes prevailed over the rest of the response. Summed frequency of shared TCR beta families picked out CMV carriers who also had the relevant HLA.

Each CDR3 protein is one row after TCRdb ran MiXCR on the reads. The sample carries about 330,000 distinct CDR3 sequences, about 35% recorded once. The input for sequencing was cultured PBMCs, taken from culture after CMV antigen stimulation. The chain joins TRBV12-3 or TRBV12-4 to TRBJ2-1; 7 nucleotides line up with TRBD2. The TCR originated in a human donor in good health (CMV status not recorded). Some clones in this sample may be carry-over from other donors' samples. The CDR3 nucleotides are TGTGCCAGCAGTTCCCTCTCTCTAGCGGTATCCTACAATGAGCAGTTCTTC. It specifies CASSSLSLAVSYNEQFF.